This T cell receptor (beta chain) is drawn from a study of OX40 agonist ivuxolimab in advanced cancers. The table came from immunoSEQ multiplex PCR; TCRdb's copy has only in-frame clones and leaves some out. The data show tens of thousands of clones, around 84% seen once. Trimming took 5 bases from V and 0 from J, leaving 5 bases between them. This CDR3 has 12 residues. Germline CDR1 KGHSH, CDR2 LQKENI. The chain is built from TRBV18 and TRBJ2-7; no clear D. The sequenced sample was CD4+ or CD8+ T cells sorted from blood, obtained in a trial of the OX40 agonist ivuxolimab. This clonotype originated in an adult with an advanced solid tumor such as melanoma, head and neck, liver or kidney cancer. CDR3 bases: TGTGCCAGCTCAAAGGACTCCTACGAGCAGTACTTC. Protein: CASSKDSYEQYF.